The 5 T cell receptor beta chains listed next were all sequenced from one sample in a study of Ad26.COV2.S vaccination and SARS-CoV-2 variants. Indicated treatment: roughly 19 received Ad26.COV2.S at low or high dose, single or two shots; 5 received placebo; per-sample allocation not given. Day 63 after the first injection of vaccine or placebo was the sampling time. Measured with immunoSEQ multiplex PCR; TCRdb has only the in-frame clones, and not every one. The data hold about 400,000 clones, with around 89% observed a single time. The sequenced sample was peripheral blood, obtained in a trial of Ad26.COV2.S vaccine versus placebo. These receptor sequences come from a person between 18 and 59 years old who received the Ad26.COV2.S COVID-19 vaccine or a placebo.

The gene calls are TRBV2 and TRBJ2-7; the match to TRBD1 covers 8 bases. The germline V gene has CDR1 SNHLY and CDR2 FYNNEI. CDR3 length: 14 residues. The V segment lost 6 bases and the J segment 3 bases; nucleotides outside the gene matches: 7. CDR3 amino acids: CASRMDRVGYEQYF. CDR3 in DNA: TGTGCCAGCAGAATGGACAGGGTTGGCTACGAGCAGTACTTC.

This clone was observed a few times. V usage is TRBV2 and J usage is TRBJ1-5, with no clear D. Germline-derived CDR1 and CDR2 are SNHLY and FYNNEI. CDR3 length equals 14 residues. V was shortened by 6 bases and J by 2 bases, with 11 bases between the two germline ends. CDR3 DNA sequence: TGTGCCAGCAGAGTAACACCTGGCAATCAGCCCCAGCATTTT. Amino acids: CASRVTPGNQPQHF. The whole variable domain, filled in from reference TRBV2 and TRBJ1-5, reads EPEVTQTPSHQVTQMGQEVILRCVPISNHLYFYWYRQILGQKVEFLVSFYNNEISEKSEIFDDQFSVERPDGSNFTLKIRSTKLEDSAMYFCASRVTPGNQPQHFGDGTRLSIL.

The chain links TRBV5-6 to TRBJ2-1; no firm D call. Trimming shortened V by 1 base and J by 5 bases, and 13 bases separated the two germline ends. Germline CDR1 and CDR2: SGHDT and YYEEEE. The CDR3 is made up of 15 amino acids. The CDR3 DNA reads as TGTGCCAGCAGCTTGCTTGCGGATGATAACAATGAGCAGTTCTTC. Amino acids: CASSLLADDNNEQFF.

The chain employs TRBV6-4 and TRBJ1-1; D gene unclear. V dropped 0 bases and J dropped 5 bases, with 10 bases sitting between them. Germline CDR1 and CDR2: MRHNA and SNTAGT. The CDR3 extends over 14 amino acids. The CDR3 sequence is CASSDSAVGTEAFF. For the CDR3, the DNA is TGTGCCAGCAGTGACTCGGCGGTGGGAACTGAAGCTTTCTTT.

The chain uses TRBV19 and TRBJ2-3, with D possibly matching TRBD1 (5 bases). Trimming stripped 4 bases from V and 1 base from J, with 9 bases between. This CDR3 region has 14 residues. Germline CDR1 and CDR2: LNHDA and SQIVND (reference sequence). CDR3: CASSTGSGTDTQYF. CDR3 nucleotides: TGTGCCAGTAGTACAGGGTCCGGCACAGATACGCAGTATTTT.